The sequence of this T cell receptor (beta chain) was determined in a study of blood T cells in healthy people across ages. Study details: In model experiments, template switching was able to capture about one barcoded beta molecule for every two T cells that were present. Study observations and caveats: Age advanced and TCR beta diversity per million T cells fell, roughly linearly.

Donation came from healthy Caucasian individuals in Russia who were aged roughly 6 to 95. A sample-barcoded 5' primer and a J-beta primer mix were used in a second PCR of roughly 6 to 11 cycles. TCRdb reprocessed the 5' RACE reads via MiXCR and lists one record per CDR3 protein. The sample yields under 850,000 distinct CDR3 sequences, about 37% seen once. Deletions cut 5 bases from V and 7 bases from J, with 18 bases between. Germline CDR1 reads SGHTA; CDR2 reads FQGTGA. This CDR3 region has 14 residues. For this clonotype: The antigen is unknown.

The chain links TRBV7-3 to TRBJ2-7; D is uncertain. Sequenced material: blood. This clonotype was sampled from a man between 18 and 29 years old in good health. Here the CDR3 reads CASSPSRGSWEQYF. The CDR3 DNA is TGTGCCAGCAGCCCCTCCCGAGGTTCGTGGGAGCAGTACTTC.